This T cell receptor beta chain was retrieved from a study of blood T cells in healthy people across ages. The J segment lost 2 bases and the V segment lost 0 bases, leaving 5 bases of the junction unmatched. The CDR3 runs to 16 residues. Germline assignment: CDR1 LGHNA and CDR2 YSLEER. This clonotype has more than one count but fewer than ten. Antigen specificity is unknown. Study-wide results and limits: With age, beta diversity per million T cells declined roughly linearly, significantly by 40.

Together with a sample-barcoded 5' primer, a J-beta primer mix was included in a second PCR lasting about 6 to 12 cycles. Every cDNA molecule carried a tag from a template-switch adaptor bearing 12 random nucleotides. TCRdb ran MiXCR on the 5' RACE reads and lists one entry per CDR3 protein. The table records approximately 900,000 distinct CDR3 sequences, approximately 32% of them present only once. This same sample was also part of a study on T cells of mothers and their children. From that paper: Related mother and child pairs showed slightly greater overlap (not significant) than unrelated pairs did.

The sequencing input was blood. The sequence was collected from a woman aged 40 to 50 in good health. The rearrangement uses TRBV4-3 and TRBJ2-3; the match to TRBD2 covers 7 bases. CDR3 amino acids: CASSQDHGGNTDTQYF. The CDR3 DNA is TGCGCCAGCAGCCAAGACCACGGGGGGAACACAGATACGCAGTATTTT.